Below are 11 T cell receptor beta chains sequenced from a single sample in a study of T cell responses to AZD1222 COVID-19 vaccine. Sequenced by immunoSEQ multiplex PCR; TCRdb stores in-frame clones only, minus some. The repertoire holds 150,000 or so clones, with roughly 89% as singletons. The sequences come from peripheral blood, collected on day 0 of AZD1222 vaccination. The receptors were sampled from an adult in good health.

The chain recombines TRBV9 with TRBJ2-5, with D perhaps being TRBD1 or TRBD2 (5 bases each). This CDR3 contains 14 residues. V was pared by 0 bases and J by 1 base, with 7 bases between. Germline V gene sequence: CDR1 SGDLS, CDR2 YYNGEE. The CDR3 loop reads CASSVGGTQETQYF. The CDR3 DNA sequence: TGTGCCAGCAGCGTAGGAGGGACCCAAGAGACCCAGTACTTC.

The genes are TRBV20-1 and TRBJ1-4; D may be TRBD1 (6 bases). This CDR3 has 13 residues. Trimming cost V 6 bases and J 13 bases, with 21 bases left between them. Germline values: CDR1 DFQATT, CDR2 SNEGSKA (reference sequence). In DNA, the CDR3 is TGCAGTGCCAGTCCAGGGGCTGGGGTCGGACTGTTTTTT. Translated: CSASPGAGVGLFF.

This chain uses TRBV3-1 (or the pseudogene TRBV3-2) with TRBJ2-7; 7 positions match TRBD1. CDR1 and CDR2 (germline): LGHDT, YNNKEL (reference sequence). This CDR3 is 15 amino acids long. J was trimmed by 3 bases and V by 7 bases; bases with no gene match: 12. CDR3 nucleotide sequence: TGTGCCAGCATCACTGTCCATCGGGACAGCTACGAGCAGTACTTC. As protein: CASITVHRDSYEQYF.

The V call is TRBV4-3, the J call TRBJ2-1; 9 nucleotides match TRBD2. V shed 1 base, J shed 5 bases, and the junction held 6 bases outside the gene matches. Germline CDR1 reads LGHNA; CDR2 reads YSLEER. CDR3 size: 16 residues. The chain's CDR3 is CASSQGLAGRNNEQFF. The CDR3 coding sequence is TGCGCCAGCAGCCAAGGGCTAGCGGGACGTAACAATGAGCAGTTCTTC.

The V gene is TRBV27, the J gene TRBJ1-2; 7 bases agree with TRBD1. Per the germline V gene, CDR1 is MNHEY and CDR2 is SMNVEV (reference sequence). This CDR3 spans 15 amino acids. Losses at the gene ends were 5 bases for V and 8 bases for J; bases not matched to a gene: 14. CDR3 coding DNA: TGTGCCAGCAGTCCCTATACAGCAGGGGGACGGGGCTACACCTTC. It yields the protein CASSPYTAGGRGYTF.

The chain employs TRBV12-3 or TRBV12-4 and TRBJ2-2; D remains unclear. The length of the CDR3 is 13 residues. With 2 bases removed from V and 6 bases from J, the gap between germline ends came to 7 bases. The CDR3 here is CASSLIPAGELFF. CDR3 DNA sequence: TGTGCCAGCAGTTTAATACCGGCCGGGGAGCTGTTTTTT.

The chain links TRBV6-2 or TRBV6-3 to TRBJ2-7; perhaps D is TRBD1 or TRBD2 (5 bases each). Looked up from germline, CDR1 is MNHEY and CDR2 is SVGEGT. The V gene lost 0 bases and the J gene lost 5 bases, with 17 bases spanning the gap. CDR3 size: 16 residues. CDR3 coding DNA: TGTGCCAGCAGTTACTCGAGGTCCAGGGAGAGGGACGAGCAGTACTTC. Its protein product is CASSYSRSRERDEQYF.

The rearrangement links TRBV23-1 to TRBJ1-5, with TRBD1 matching 8 bases. TRBV23-1 is an open reading frame, and its role is uncertain. The V gene end was trimmed by 1 base and the J gene end by 4 bases; junction bases not matched to a gene: 9. The CDR3 is 17 amino acids. The CDR3 sequence: CASSQWKADRGNQPQHF. CDR3 bases: TGCGCCAGCAGTCAATGGAAAGCTGACAGGGGAAATCAGCCCCAGCATTTT.

This rearrangement joins TRBV5-1 to TRBJ2-1, with D possibly being TRBD2 (9 bases). From germline, CDR1 is SGHRS and CDR2 YFSETQ. The CDR3 length is 16 residues. Deletions cut 5 bases from V and 10 bases from J, with 25 bases between. This CDR3 is CASRPRQGTSLEEQFF. The CDR3 coding sequence is TGCGCCAGCAGACCCAGACAGGGGACTAGCTTAGAAGAGCAGTTCTTC.

This clone was recorded a few times. This chain connects TRBV7-8 to TRBJ2-1; TRBD1 agrees at 10 bases. Unmatched junction bases numbered 10, after V lost 6 bases and J lost 5 bases. CDR3 length equals 16 residues. Germline lookup yields CDR1 SGHVS and CDR2 FQNEAQ. This chain's CDR3 is CASSPKAGTGDNEQFF. In DNA, the CDR3 is TGTGCCAGCAGTCCCAAAGCCGGGACAGGGGACAATGAGCAGTTCTTC.

This clone was detected only once. The chain has TRBV12-3 or TRBV12-4 and TRBJ1-5; tentatively, D is TRBD1 (5 bases). The CDR3 runs 13 residues. Deletions cut 6 bases from V and 5 bases from J, with 11 bases between. The chain's CDR3 is CASRGPGDQPQHF. The CDR3 DNA reads as TGTGCCAGCAGGGGGCCTGGCGATCAGCCCCAGCATTTT.